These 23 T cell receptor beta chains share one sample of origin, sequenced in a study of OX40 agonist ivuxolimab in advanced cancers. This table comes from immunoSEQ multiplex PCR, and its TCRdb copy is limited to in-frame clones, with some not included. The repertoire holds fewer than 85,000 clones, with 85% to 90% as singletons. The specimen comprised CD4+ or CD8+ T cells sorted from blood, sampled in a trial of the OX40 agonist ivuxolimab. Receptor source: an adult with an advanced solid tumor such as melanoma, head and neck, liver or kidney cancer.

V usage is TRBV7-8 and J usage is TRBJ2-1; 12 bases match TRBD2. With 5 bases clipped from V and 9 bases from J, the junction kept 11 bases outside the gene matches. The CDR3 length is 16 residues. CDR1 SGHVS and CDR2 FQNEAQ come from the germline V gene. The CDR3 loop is CASSPDGASGRVEQFF. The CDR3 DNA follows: TGTGCCAGCAGCCCCGATGGCGCTAGCGGGAGGGTTGAGCAGTTCTTC.

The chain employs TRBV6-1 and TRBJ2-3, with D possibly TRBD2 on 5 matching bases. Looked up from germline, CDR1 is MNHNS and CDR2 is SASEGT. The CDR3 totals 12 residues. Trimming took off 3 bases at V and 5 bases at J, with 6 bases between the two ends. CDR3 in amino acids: CASSDAGDTQYF. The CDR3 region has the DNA TGTGCCAGCAGTGACGCGGGAGATACGCAGTATTTT.

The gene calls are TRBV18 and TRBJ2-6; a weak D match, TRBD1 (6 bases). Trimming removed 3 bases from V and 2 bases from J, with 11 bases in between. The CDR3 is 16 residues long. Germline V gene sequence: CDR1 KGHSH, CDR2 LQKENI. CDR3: CASSPESGAGANVLTF. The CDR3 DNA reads TGTGCCAGCTCACCTGAGTCAGGGGCTGGGGCCAACGTCCTGACTTTC.

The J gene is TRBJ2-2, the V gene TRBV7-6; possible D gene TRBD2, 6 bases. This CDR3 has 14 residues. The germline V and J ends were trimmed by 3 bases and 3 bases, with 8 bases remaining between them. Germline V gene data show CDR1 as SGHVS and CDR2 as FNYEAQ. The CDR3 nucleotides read TGTGCCAGCAGCTTCGGGACTCACACCGGGGAGCTGTTTTTT. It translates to CASSFGTHTGELFF.

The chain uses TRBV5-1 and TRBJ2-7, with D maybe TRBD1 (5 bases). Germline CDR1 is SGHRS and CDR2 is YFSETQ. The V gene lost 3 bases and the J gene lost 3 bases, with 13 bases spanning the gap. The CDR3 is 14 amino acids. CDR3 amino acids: CASSSQLDIYEQYF. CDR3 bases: TGCGCCAGCAGCTCTCAACTGGACATCTACGAGCAGTACTTC.

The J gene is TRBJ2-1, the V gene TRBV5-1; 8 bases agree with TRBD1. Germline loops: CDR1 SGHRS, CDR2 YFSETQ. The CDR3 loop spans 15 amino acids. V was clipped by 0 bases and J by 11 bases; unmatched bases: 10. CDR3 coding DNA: TGCGCCAGCAGCTTGGTAGGACAGGGTAAGAATAAGCAGTTCTTC. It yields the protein CASSLVGQGKNKQFF.

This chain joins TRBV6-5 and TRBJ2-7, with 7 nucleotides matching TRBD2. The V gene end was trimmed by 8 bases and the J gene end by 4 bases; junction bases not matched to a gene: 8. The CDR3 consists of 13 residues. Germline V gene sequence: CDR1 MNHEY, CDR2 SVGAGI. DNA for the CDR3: TGTGCCAGCGCCAGCGGGCGGGGGTACGAGCAGTACTTC. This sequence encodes CASASGRGYEQYF.

The CDR3 nucleotides are TGTGCCACCAGCAGAGAGGCAGTTCCCAATGAGCAGTTCTTC. This codes for CATSREAVPNEQFF. J is TRBJ2-1 and V is TRBV15; D is unresolved. With 0 bases removed from V and 6 bases from J, the gap between germline ends came to 9 bases. CDR1 LNHNV and CDR2 YYDKDF come from the germline V gene (reference sequence). This CDR3 has 14 amino acids.

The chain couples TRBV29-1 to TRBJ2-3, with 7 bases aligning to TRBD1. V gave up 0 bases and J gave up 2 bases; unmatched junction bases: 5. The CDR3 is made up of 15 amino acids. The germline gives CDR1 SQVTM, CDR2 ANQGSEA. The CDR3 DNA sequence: TGCAGCGTTGAAGAAGGGGGCGGTGTCACAGATACGCAGTATTTT. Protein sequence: CSVEEGGGVTDTQYF.

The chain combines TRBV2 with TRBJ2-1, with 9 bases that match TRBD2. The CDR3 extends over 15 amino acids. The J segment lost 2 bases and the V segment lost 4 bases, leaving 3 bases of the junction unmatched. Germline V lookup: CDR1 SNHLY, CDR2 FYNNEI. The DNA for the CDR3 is TGTGCCAGCAGTGGCCGGACTAGCGCCTACAATGAGCAGTTCTTC. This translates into CASSGRTSAYNEQFF.

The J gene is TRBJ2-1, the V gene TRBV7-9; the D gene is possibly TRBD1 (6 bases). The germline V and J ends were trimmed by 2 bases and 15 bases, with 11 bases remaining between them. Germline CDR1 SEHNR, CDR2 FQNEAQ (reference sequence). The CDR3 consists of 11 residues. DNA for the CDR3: TGTGCCAGCAGCTTAACGCAGGGGACGTTCTTC. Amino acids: CASSLTQGTFF.

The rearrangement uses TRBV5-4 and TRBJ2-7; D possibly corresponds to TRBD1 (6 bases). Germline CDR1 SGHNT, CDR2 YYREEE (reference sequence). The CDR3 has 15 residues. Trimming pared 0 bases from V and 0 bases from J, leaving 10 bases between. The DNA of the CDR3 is TGTGCCAGCAGCTTGGAAGGGGGAAGCTCCTACGAGCAGTACTTC. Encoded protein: CASSLEGGSSYEQYF. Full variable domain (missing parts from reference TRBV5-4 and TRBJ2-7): ETGVTQSPTHLIKTRGQQVTLRCSSQSGHNTVSWYQQALGQGPQFIFQYYREEENGRGNFPPRFSGLQFPNYSSELNVNALELDDSALYLCASSLEGGSSYEQYFGPGTRLTVT.

CDR3 region: CASSHQAPGQGAGNTIYF. The CDR3 nucleotides are TGCGCCAGCAGCCATCAGGCCCCTGGACAGGGGGCGGGAAACACCATATATTTT. The chain joins TRBV4-1 to TRBJ1-3, with 11 bases matching TRBD1. CDR1 and CDR2 (germline): MGHRA, YSYEKL. J lost 4 bases, V lost 3 bases, and 11 bases had no gene match. CDR3 size: 18 residues.

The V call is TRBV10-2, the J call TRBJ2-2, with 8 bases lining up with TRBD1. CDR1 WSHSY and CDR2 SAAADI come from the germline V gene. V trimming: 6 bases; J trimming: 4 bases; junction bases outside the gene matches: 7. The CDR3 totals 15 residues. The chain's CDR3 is CASSSTGAGTGELFF. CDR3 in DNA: TGCGCCAGCAGCTCGACAGGGGCGGGCACCGGGGAGCTGTTTTTT.

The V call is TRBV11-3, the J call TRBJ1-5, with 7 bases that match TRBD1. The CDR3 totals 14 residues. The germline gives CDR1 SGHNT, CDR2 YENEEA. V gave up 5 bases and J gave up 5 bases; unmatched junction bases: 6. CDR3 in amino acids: CASSPKQGHQPQHF. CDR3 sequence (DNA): TGTGCCAGCAGCCCCAAACAGGGGCATCAGCCCCAGCATTTT.

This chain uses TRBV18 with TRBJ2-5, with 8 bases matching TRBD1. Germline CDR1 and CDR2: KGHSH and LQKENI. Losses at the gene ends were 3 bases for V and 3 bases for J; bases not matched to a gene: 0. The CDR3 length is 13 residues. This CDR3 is CASSPGQEETQYF. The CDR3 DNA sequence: TGTGCCAGCTCACCGGGACAGGAAGAGACCCAGTACTTC.

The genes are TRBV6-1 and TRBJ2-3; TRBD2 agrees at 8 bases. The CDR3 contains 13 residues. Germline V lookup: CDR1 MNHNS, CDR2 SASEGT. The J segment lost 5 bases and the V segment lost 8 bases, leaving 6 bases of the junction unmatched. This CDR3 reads CASASGRRDTQYF. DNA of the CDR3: TGTGCCAGCGCTAGCGGGCGGAGAGATACGCAGTATTTT.

DNA for the CDR3: TGTGCCAGCAGCCCCCGGGACTGGCGCTACGAGCAGTACTTC. Its translation is CASSPRDWRYEQYF. This chain connects TRBV13 to TRBJ2-7, with D perhaps matching TRBD2 (6 bases). The V and J ends lost 5 bases and 3 bases respectively, with 14 bases between them. Looked up from germline, CDR1 is PRHDT and CDR2 is FYEKMQ (reference sequence). There are 14 residues in the CDR3. The entire variable domain, with the rest obtained from reference TRBV13 and TRBJ2-7, is as follows: AAGVIQSPRHLIKEKRETATLKCYPIPRHDTVYWYQQGPGQDPQFLISFYEKMQSDKGSIPDRFSAQQFSDYHSELNMSSLELGDSALYFCASSPRDWRYEQYFGPGTRLTVT.

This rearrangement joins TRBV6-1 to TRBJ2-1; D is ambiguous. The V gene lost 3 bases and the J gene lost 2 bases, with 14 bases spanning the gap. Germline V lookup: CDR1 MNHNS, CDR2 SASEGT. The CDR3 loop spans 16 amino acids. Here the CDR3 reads CASSDMGRTPYNEQFF. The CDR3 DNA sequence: TGTGCCAGCAGTGACATGGGTCGCACACCCTACAATGAGCAGTTCTTC.

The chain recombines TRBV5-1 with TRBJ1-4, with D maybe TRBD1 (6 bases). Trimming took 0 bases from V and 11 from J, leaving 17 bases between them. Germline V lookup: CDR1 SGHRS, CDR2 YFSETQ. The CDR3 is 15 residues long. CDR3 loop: CASSLGSGAVKKLFF. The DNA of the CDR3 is TGCGCCAGCAGCTTGGGATCAGGGGCGGTGAAGAAACTGTTTTTT. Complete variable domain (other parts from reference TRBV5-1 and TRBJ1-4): KAGVTQTPRYLIKTRGQQVTLSCSPISGHRSVSWYQQTPGQGLQFLFEYFSETQRNKGNFPGRFSGRQFSNSRSEMNVSTLELGDSALYLCASSLGSGAVKKLFFGSGTQLSVL.

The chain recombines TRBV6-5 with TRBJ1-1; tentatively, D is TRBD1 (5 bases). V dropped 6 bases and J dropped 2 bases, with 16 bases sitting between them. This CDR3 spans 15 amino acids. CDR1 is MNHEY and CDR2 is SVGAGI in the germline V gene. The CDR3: CASSPGDGFNTEAFF. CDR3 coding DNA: TGTGCCAGCAGCCCCGGGGACGGTTTTAACACTGAAGCTTTCTTT.

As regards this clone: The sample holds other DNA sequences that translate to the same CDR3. The CDR3 protein is CSVEREGIGYNEQFF. The CDR3 coding sequence is TGCAGCGTTGAACGTGAAGGGATTGGTTACAATGAGCAGTTCTTC. The chain couples TRBV29-1 to TRBJ2-1; D gene ambiguous. The CDR3 totals 15 residues. CDR1 is SQVTM, CDR2 ANQGSEA, per germline. Trimming removed 2 bases at V and 4 bases at J, with 15 bases between.

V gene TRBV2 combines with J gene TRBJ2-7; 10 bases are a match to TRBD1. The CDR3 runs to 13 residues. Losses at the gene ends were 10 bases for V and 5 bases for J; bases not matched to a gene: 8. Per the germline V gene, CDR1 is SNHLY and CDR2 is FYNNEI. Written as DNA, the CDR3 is TGTGCCACTACCGGGACAGGGGACGACGAGCAGTACTTC. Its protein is CATTGTGDDEQYF.